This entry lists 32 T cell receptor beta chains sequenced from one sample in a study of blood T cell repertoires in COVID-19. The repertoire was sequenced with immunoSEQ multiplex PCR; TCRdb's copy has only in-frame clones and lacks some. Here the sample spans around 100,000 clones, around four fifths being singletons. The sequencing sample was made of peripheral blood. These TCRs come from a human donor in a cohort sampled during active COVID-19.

The chain's CDR3 is CASTPFGGTTGELFF. DNA for the CDR3: TGTGCCAGTACTCCTTTCGGGGGTACCACCGGGGAGCTGTTTTTT. The chain employs TRBV19 and TRBJ2-2, with D possibly matching TRBD2 (6 bases). The CDR3 is made up of 15 amino acids. The germline CDR1 and CDR2 sequences are LNHDA and SQIVND (reference sequence). Between the trimmed V and J ends, which lost 7 bases and 4 bases, there was a span of 16 bases.

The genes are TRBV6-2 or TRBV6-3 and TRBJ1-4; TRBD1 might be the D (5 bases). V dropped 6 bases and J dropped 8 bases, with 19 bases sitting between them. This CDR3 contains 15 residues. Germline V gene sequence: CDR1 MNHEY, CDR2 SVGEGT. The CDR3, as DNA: TGTGCCAGCAGCCCCCCTCCAGGGCAGGCAGAAAAACTGTTTTTT. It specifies CASSPPPGQAEKLFF.

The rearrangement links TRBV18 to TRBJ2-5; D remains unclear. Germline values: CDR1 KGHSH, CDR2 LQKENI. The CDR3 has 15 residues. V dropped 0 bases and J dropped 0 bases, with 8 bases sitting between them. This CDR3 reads CASSPPSPNQETQYF. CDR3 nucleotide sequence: TGTGCCAGCTCACCACCGAGTCCCAACCAAGAGACCCAGTACTTC.

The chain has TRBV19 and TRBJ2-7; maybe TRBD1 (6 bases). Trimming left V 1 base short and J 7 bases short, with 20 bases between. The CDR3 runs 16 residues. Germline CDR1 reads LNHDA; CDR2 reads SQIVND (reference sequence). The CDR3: CASSIVRGGIFGEQYF. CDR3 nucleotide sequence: TGTGCCAGTAGTATAGTAAGAGGGGGTATTTTTGGGGAGCAGTACTTC. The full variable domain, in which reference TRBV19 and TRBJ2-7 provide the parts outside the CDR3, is DGGITQSPKYLFRKEGQNVTLSCEQNLNHDAMYWYRQDPGQGLRLIYYSQIVNDFQKGDIAEGYSVSREKKESFPLTVTSAQKNPTAFYLCASSIVRGGIFGEQYFGPGTRLTVT.

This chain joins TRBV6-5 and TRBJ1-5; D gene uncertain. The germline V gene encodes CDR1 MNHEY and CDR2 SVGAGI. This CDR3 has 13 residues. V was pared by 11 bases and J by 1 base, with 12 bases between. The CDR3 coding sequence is TGTGCCGCTGGGGAGCCCAGCAATCAGCCCCAGCATTTT. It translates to CAAGEPSNQPQHF.

This CDR3 is CASSQTGGRDTQYF. CDR3 coding DNA: TGTGCCAGTAGCCAGACAGGGGGACGGGATACGCAGTATTTT. The rearrangement joins TRBV19 to TRBJ2-3; 9 bases match TRBD1. V lost 6 bases and J lost 6; bases outside the gene matches: 7. Germline lookup yields CDR1 LNHDA and CDR2 SQIVND (reference sequence). CDR3 length equals 14 residues.

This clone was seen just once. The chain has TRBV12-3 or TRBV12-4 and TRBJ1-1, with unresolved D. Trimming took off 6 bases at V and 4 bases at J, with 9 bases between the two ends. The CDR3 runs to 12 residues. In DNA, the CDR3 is TGTGCCAGCAGGACTATAAGCACTGAAGCTTTCTTT. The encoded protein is CASRTISTEAFF.

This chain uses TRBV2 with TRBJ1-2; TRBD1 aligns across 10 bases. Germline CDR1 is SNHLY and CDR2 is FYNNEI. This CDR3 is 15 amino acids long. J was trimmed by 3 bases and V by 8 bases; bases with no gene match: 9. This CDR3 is CASEDRGIGDYGYTF. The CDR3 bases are TGTGCCAGCGAGGACAGGGGGATTGGAGACTATGGCTACACCTTC.

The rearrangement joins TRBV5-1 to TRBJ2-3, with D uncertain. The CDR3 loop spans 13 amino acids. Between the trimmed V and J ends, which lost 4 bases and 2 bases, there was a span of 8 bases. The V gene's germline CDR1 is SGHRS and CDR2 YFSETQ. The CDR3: CASSPPNTDTQYF. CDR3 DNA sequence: TGCGCCAGCAGCCCCCCCAACACAGATACGCAGTATTTT.

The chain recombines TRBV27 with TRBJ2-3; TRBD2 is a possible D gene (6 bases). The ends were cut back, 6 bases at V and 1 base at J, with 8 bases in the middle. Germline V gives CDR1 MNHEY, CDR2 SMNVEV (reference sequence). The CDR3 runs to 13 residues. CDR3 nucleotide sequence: TGTGCCAGCAGGGGACTTCGCACAGATACGCAGTATTTT. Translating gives CASRGLRTDTQYF.

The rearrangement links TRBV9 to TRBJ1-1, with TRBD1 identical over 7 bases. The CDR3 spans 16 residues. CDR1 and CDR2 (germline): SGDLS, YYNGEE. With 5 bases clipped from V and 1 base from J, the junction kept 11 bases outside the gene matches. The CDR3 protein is CASSATGALKNTEAFF. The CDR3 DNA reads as TGTGCCAGCAGTGCTACAGGGGCCCTAAAGAACACTGAAGCTTTCTTT.

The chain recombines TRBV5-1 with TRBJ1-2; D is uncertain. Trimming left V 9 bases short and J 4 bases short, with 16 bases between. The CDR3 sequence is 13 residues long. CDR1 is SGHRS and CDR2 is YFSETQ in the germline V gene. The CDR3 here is CATTDGVGYGYTF. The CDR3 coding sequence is TGCGCCACCACGGACGGGGTGGGCTATGGCTACACCTTC.

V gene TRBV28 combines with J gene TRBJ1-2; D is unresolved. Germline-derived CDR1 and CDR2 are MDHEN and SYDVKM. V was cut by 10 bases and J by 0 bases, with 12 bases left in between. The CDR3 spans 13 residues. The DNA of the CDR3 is TGTGCCACCGGGAAGTTAGCTAACTATGGCTACACCTTC. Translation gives CATGKLANYGYTF.

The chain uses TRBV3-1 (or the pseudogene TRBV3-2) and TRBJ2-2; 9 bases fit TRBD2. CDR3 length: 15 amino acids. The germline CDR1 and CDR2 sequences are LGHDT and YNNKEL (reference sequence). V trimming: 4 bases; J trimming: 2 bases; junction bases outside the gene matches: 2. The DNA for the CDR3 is TGTGCCAGCAGCCTTAGCGGGGGCAACACCGGGGAGCTGTTTTTT. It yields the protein CASSLSGGNTGELFF.

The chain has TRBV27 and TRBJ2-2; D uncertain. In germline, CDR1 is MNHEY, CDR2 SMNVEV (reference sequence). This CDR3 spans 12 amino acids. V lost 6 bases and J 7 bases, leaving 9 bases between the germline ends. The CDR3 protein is CASRSDFGELFF. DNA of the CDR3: TGTGCCAGCAGAAGCGACTTCGGGGAGCTGTTTTTT.

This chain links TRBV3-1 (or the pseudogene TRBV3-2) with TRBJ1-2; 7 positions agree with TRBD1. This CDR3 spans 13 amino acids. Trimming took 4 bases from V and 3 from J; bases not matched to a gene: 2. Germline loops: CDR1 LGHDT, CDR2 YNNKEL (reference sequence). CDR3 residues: CASSRQGDYGYTF. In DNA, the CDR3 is TGTGCCAGCAGCCGACAGGGTGACTATGGCTACACCTTC.

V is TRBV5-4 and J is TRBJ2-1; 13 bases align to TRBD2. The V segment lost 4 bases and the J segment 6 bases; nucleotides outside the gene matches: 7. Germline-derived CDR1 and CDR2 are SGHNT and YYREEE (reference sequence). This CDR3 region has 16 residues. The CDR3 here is CASSRGTSGEVNEQFF. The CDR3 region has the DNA TGTGCCAGCAGCAGGGGGACTAGCGGGGAAGTCAATGAGCAGTTCTTC.

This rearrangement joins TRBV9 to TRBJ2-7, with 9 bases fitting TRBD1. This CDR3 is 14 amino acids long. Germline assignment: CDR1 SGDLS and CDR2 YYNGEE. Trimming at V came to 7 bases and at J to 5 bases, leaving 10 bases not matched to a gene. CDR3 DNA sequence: TGTGCCAGCGCGTGGGGGACAGGGCTGGACGAGCAGTACTTC. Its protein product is CASAWGTGLDEQYF.

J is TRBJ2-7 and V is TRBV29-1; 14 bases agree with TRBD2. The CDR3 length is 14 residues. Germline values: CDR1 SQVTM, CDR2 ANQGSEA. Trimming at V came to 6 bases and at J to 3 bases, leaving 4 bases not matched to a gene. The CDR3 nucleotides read TGCAGCGTGGCCGGACTAGCGGGGGGCTACGAGCAGTACTTC. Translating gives CSVAGLAGGYEQYF.

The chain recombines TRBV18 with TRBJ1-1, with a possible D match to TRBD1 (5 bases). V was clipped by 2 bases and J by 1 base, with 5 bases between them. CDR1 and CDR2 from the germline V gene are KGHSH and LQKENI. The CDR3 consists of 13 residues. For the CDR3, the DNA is TGTGCCAGCTCACCAAGGGGGAACACTGAAGCTTTCTTT. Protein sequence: CASSPRGNTEAFF. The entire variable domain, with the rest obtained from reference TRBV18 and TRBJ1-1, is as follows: NAGVMQNPRHLVRRRGQEARLRCSPMKGHSHVYWYRQLPEEGLKFMVYLQKENIIDESGMPKERFSAEFPKEGPSILRIQQVVRGDSAAYFCASSPRGNTEAFFGQGTRLTVV.

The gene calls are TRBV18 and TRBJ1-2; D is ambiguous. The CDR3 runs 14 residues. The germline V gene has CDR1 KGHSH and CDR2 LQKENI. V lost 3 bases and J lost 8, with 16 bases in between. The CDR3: CASSPVEGFYGYTF. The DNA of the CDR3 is TGTGCCAGCTCACCCGTTGAGGGATTCTACGGCTACACCTTC.

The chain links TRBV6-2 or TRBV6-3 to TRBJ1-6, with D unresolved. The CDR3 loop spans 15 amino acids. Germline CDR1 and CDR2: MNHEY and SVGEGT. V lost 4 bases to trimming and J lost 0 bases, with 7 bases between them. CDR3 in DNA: TGTGCCAGCAGTTTTACGGGCTCCTATAATTCACCCCTCCACTTT. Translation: CASSFTGSYNSPLHF.

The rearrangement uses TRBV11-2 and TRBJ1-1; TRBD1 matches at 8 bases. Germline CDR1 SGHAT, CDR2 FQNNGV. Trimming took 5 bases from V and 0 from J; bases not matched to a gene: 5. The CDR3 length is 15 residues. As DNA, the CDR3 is TGTGCCAGCAGCCCTCGGGACAGGATGAACACTGAAGCTTTCTTT. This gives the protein CASSPRDRMNTEAFF. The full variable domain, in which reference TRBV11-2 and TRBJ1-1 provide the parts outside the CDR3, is EAGVAQSPRYKIIEKRQSVAFWCNPISGHATLYWYQQILGQGPKLLIQFQNNGVVDDSQLPKDRFSAERLKGVDSTLKIQPAKLEDSAVYLCASSPRDRMNTEAFFGQGTRLTVV.

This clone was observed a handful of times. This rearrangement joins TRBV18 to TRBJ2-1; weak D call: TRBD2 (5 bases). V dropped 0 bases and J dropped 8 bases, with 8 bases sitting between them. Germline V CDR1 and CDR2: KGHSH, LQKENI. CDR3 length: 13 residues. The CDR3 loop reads CASSPPASHEQFF. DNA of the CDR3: TGTGCCAGCTCACCACCGGCTAGCCATGAGCAGTTCTTC.

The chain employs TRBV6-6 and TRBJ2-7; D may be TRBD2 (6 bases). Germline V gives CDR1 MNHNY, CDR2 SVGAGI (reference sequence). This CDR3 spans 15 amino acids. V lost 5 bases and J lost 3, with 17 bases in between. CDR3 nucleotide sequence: TGTGCCAGCAGTACCGGGGTCGGGGACTTCTACGAGCAGTACTTC. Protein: CASSTGVGDFYEQYF.

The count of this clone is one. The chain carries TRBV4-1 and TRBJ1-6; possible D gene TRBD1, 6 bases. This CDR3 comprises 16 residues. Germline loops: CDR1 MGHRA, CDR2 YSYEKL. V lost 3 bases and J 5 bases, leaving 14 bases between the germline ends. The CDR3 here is CASSQIQGINNSPLHF. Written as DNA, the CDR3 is TGCGCCAGCAGCCAGATACAGGGCATCAATAATTCACCCCTCCACTTT.

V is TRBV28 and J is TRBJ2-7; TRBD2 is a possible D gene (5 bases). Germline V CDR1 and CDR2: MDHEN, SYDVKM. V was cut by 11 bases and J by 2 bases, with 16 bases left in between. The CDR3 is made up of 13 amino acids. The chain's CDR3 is CASLRAEPYEQYF. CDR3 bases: TGTGCCTCATTGAGGGCAGAACCCTACGAGCAGTACTTC.

The CDR3 protein is CASSLQGSNQPQHF. As DNA, the CDR3 is TGTGCCAGCAGCCTACAGGGAAGCAATCAGCCCCAGCATTTT. The rearrangement uses TRBV7-6 and TRBJ1-5; D is perhaps TRBD1 (6 bases). The CDR3 loop spans 14 amino acids. Germline loops: CDR1 SGHVS, CDR2 FNYEAQ. V was shortened by 5 bases and J by 1 base, with 9 bases between the two germline ends.

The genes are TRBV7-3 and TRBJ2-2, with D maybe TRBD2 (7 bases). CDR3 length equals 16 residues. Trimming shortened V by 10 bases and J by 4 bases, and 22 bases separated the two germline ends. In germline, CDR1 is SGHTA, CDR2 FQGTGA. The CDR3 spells CATSRGGPRGTGELFF. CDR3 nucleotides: TGTGCCACCTCGAGGGGGGGGCCCCGGGGCACCGGGGAGCTGTTTTTT.

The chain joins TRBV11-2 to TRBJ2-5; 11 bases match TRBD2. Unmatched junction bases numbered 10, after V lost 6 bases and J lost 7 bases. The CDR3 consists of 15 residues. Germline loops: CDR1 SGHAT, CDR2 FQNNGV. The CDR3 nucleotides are TGTGCCAGCAGTACTCTAGCGGGGGGCCTGGCGACCCAGTACTTC. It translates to CASSTLAGGLATQYF.

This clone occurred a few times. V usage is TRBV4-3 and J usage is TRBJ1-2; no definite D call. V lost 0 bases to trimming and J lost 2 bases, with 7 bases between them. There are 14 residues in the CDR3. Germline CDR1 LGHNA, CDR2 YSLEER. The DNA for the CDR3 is TGCGCCAGCAGCCAAGATGGCAGGAACTATGGCTACACCTTC. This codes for CASSQDGRNYGYTF.

CDR3 residues: CASSSGGANNEQFF. The CDR3 DNA is TGCGCCAGCAGTTCCGGGGGAGCAAACAATGAGCAGTTCTTC. The chain uses TRBV5-1 and TRBJ2-1; tentative D call: TRBD2 (6 bases). With 5 bases removed from V and 5 bases from J, the gap between germline ends came to 14 bases. CDR1 is SGHRS, CDR2 YFSETQ, per germline. This CDR3 region has 14 residues.